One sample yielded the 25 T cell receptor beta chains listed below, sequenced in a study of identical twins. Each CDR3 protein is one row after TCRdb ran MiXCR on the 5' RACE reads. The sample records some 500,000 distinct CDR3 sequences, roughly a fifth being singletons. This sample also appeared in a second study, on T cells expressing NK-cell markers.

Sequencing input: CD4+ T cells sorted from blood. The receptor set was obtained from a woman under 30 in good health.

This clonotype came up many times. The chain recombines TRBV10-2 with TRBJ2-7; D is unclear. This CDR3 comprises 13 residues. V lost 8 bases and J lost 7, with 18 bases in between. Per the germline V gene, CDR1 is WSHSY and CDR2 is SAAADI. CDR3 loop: CASAVLIGTEQYF. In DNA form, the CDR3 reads TGCGCCAGCGCCGTGTTAATCGGTACGGAGCAGTACTTC.

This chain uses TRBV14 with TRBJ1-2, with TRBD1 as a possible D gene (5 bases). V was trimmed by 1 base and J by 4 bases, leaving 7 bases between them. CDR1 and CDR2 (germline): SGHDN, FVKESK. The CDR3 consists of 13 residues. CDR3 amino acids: CASSQAGFYGYTF. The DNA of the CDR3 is TGTGCCAGCAGCCAAGCAGGGTTCTATGGCTACACCTTC. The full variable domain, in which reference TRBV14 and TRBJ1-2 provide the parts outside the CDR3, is EAGVTQFPSHSVIEKGQTVTLRCDPISGHDNLYWYRRVMGKEIKFLLHFVKESKQDESGMPNNRFLAERTGGTYSTLKVQPAELEDSGVYFCASSQAGFYGYTFGSGTRLTVV.

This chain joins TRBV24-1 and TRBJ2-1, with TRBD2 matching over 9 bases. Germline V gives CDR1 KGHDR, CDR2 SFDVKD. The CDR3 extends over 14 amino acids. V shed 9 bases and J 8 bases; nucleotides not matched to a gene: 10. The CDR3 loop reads CATSSRGGVYEQFF. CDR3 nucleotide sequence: TGTGCCACCTCTTCGCGGGGGGGCGTCTATGAGCAGTTCTTC.

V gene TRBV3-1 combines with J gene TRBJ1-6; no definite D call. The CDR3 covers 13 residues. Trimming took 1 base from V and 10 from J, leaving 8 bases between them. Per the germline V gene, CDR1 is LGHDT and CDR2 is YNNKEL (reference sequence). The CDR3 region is CASSQGIDSPLHF. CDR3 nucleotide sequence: TGTGCCAGCAGCCAAGGGATTGACTCACCCCTCCACTTT.

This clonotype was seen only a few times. The CDR3 DNA is TGTGCCAGCAGCTTGGCTACAGGGGGCAGGAACTATGGCTACACCTTC. Translating it yields CASSLATGGRNYGYTF. The chain carries TRBV5-6 and TRBJ1-2; TRBD1 matches 9 bases. Germline loops: CDR1 SGHDT, CDR2 YYEEEE. Trimming took 0 bases from V and 2 from J; bases not matched to a gene: 5. The CDR3 sequence is 16 residues long.

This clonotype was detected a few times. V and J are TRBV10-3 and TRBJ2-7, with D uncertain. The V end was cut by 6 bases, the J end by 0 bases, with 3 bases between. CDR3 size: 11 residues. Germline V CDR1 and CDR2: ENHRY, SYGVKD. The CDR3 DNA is TGTGCCATCAGCGCCTCCTACGAGCAGTACTTC. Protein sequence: CAISASYEQYF.

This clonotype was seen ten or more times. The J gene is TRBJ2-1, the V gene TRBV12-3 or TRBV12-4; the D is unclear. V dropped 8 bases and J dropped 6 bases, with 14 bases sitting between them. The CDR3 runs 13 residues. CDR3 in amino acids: CASSRGRRNEQFF. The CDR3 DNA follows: TGTGCCAGCTCCCGAGGTCGTCGCAATGAGCAGTTCTTC.

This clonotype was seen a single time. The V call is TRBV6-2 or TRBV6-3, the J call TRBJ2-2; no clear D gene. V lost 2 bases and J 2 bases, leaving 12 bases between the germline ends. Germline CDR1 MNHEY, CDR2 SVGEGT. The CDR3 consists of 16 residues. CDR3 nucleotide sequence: TGTGCCAGCAGTTACACGACGACAATCAACACCGGGGAGCTGTTTTTT. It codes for CASSYTTTINTGELFF.

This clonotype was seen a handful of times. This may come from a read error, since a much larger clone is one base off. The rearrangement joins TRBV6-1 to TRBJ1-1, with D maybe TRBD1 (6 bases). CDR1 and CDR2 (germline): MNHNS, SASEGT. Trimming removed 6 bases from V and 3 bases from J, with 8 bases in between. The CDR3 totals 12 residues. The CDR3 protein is CASSQGHTEAFF. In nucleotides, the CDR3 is TGTGCCAGCAGCCAGGGGCACACTGAAGCTTTCTTT.

CDR3 region: CASSIGQGETQYF. DNA of the CDR3: TGCGCCAGCAGCATCGGACAGGGAGAGACCCAGTACTTC. The chain combines TRBV5-1 with TRBJ2-5, with 8 bases lining up with TRBD1. Germline loops: CDR1 SGHRS, CDR2 YFSETQ. Trimming took 4 bases from V and 4 from J; bases not matched to a gene: 3. The CDR3 contains 13 residues.

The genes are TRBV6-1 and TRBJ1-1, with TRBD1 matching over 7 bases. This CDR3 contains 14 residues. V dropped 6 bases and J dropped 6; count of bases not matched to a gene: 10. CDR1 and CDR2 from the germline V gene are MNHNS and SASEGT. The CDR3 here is CASSPGQSLPEAFF. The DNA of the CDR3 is TGTGCCAGCAGCCCGGGACAGAGCCTTCCTGAAGCTTTCTTT.

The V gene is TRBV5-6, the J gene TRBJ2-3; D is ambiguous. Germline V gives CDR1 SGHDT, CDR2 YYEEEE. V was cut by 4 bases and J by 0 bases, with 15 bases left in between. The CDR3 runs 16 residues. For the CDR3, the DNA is TGTGCCAGCAGCGACGCTAGACGATCTAGCACAGATACGCAGTATTTT. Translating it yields CASSDARRSSTDTQYF.

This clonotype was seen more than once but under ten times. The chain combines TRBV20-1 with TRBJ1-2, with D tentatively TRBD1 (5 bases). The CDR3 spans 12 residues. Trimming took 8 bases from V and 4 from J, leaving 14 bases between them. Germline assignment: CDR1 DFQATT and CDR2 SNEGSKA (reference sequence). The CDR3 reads CSIIGGVYGYTF. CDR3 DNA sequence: TGCAGTATTATCGGGGGGGTCTATGGCTACACCTTC.

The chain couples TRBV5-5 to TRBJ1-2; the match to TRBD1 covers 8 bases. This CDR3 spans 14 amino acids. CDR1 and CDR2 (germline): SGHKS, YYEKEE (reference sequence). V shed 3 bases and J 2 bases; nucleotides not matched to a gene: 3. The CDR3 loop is CASSSGQANYGYTF. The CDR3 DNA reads TGTGCCAGCAGCTCGGGACAGGCAAACTATGGCTACACCTTC.

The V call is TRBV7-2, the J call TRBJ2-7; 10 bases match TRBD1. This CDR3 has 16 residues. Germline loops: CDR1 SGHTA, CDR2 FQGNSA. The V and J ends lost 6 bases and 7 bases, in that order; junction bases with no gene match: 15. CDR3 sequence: CASRRRTGGLLGEQYF. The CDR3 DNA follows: TGTGCCAGCAGACGCCGGACAGGGGGACTCTTGGGGGAGCAGTACTTC.

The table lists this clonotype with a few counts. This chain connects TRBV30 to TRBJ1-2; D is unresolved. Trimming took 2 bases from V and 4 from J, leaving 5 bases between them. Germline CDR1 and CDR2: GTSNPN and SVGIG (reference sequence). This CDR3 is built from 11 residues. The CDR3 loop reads CAWSIGYGYTF. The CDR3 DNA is TGTGCCTGGAGTATCGGCTATGGCTACACCTTC.

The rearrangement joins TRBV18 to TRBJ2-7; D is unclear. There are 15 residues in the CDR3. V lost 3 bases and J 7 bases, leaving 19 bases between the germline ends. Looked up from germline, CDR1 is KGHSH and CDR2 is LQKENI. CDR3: CASSPSDPTLREQYF. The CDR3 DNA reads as TGTGCCAGCTCACCTTCGGACCCGACTCTAAGGGAGCAGTACTTC.

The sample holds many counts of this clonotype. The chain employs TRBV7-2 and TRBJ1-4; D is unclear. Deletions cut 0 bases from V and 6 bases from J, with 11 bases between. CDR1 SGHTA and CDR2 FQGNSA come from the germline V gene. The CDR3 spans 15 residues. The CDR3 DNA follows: TGTGCCAGCAGCTTAGCGTGGGAGGGTGATGAAAAACTGTTTTTT. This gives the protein CASSLAWEGDEKLFF.

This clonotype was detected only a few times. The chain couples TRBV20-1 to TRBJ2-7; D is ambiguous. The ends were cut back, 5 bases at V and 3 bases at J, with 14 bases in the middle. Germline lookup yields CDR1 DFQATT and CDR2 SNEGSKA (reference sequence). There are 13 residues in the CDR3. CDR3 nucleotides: TGCAGTGCTCCAAGTAATTTCGGCTACGAGCAGTACTTC. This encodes CSAPSNFGYEQYF.

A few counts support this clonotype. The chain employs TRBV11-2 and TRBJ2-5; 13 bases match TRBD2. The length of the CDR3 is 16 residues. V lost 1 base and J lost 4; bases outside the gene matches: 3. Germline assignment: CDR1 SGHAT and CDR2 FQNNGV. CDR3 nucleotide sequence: TGTGCCAGCAGCTTAGCGCGACTAGCGGGAGGAGAGACCCAGTACTTC. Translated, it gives CASSLARLAGGETQYF.

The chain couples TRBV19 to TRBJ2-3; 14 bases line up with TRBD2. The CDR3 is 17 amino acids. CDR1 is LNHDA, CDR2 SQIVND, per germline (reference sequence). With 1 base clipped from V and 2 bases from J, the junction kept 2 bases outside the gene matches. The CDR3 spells CASSIGGLAGDTDTQYF. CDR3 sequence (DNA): TGTGCCAGTAGTATAGGGGGACTAGCGGGGGACACAGATACGCAGTATTTT.

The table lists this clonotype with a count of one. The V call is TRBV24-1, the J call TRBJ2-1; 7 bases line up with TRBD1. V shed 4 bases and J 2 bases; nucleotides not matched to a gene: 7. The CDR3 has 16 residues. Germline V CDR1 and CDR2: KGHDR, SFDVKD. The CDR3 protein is CATSETGTAAYNEQFF. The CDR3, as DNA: TGTGCCACCAGTGAAACCGGGACAGCTGCCTACAATGAGCAGTTCTTC.

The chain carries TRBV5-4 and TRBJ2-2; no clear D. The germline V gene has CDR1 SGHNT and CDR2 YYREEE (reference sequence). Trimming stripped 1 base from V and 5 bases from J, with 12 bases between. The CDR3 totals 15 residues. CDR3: CASSLIGLRTGELFF. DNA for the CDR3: TGTGCCAGCAGCTTGATTGGGTTGAGGACCGGGGAGCTGTTTTTT.

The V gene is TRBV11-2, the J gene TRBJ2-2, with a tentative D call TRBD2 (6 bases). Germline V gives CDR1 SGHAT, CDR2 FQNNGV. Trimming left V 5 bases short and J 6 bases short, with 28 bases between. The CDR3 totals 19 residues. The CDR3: CASSPLVWGMRGNAGELFF. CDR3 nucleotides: TGTGCCAGCAGCCCTCTGGTTTGGGGAATGCGGGGAAATGCCGGGGAGCTGTTTTTT. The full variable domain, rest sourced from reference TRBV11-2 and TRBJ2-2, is EAGVAQSPRYKIIEKRQSVAFWCNPISGHATLYWYQQILGQGPKLLIQFQNNGVVDDSQLPKDRFSAERLKGVDSTLKIQPAKLEDSAVYLCASSPLVWGMRGNAGELFFGEGSRLTVL.

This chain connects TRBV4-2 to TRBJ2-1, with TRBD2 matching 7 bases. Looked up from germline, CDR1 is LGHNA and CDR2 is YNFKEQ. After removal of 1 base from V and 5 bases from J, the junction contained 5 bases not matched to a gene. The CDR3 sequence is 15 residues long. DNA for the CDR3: TGTGCCAGCAGCCAAGGACTAGCAACGGACAATGAGCAGTTCTTC. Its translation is CASSQGLATDNEQFF.